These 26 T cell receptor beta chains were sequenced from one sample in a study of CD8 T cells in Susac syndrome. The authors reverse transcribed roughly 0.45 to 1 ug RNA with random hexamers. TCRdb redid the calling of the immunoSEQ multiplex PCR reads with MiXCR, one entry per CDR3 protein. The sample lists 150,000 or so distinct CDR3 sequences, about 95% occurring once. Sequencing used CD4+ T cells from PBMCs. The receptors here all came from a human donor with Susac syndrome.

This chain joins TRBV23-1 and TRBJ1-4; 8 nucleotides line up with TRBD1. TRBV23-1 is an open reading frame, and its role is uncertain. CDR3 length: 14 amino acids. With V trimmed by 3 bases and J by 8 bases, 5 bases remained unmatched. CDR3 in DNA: TGCGCCAGCAGTCACCCCGGGACAGGCGAAAAACTGTTTTTT. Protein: CASSHPGTGEKLFF.

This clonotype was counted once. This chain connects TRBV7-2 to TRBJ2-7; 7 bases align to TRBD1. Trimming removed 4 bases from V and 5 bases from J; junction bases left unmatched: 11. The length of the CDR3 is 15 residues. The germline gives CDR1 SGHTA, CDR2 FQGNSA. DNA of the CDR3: TGTGCCAGCAGCTCATCGCGGAACAGGGGAGACGAGCAGTACTTC. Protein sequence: CASSSSRNRGDEQYF.

CDR3 in amino acids: CSGVRDQETQYF. The DNA for the CDR3 is TGCAGTGGAGTCCGGGACCAAGAGACCCAGTACTTC. This chain uses TRBV20-1 with TRBJ2-5; D gene ambiguous. Germline lookup yields CDR1 DFQATT and CDR2 SNEGSKA (reference sequence). V lost 7 bases and J lost 0, with 9 bases in between. The CDR3 runs 12 residues.

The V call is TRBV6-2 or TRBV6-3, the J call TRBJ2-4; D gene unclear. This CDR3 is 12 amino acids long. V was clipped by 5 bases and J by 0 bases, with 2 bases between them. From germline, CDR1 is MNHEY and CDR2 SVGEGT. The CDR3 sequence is CASSLAKNIQYF. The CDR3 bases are TGTGCCAGCAGTCTAGCCAAAAACATTCAGTACTTC.

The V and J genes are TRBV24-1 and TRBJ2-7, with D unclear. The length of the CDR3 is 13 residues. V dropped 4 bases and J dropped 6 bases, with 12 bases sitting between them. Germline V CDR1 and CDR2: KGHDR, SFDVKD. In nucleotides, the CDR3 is TGTGCCACCAGTGACTCACGACGGCCCGAGCAGTACTTC. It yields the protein CATSDSRRPEQYF.

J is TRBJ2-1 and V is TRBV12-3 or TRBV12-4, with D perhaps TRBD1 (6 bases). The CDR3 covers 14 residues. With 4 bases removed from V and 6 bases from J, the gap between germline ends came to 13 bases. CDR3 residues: CASSYRVGPNEQFF. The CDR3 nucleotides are TGTGCCAGCAGTTACAGGGTGGGTCCCAATGAGCAGTTCTTC.

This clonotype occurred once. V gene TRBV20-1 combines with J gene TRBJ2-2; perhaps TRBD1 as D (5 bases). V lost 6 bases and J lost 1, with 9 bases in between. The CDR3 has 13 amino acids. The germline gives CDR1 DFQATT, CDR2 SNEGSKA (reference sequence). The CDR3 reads CSATGQNTGELFF. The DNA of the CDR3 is TGCAGTGCCACAGGACAGAACACCGGGGAGCTGTTTTTT.

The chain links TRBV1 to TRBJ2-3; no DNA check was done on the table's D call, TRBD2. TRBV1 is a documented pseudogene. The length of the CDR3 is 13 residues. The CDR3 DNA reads TGCACCAGCAGCCAAGATAGGCAGGGAGGAGGGTATTTT. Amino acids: CTSSQDRQGGGYF.

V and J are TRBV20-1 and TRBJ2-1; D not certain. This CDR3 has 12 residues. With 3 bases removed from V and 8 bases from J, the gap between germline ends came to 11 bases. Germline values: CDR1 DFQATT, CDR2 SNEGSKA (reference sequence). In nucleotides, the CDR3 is TGCAGTGCTAGTGCTGCAAGTCATGAGCAGTTCTTC. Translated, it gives CSASAASHEQFF.

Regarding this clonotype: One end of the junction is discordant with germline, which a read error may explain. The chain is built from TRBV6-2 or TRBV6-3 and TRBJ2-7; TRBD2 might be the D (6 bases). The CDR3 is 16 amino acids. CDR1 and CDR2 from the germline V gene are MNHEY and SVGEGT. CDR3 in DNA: TGTGCCAGCACATCCACGAGGGCGGGGCCCTCCCACGAGCAGTACTTC. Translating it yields CASTSTRAGPSHEQYF.

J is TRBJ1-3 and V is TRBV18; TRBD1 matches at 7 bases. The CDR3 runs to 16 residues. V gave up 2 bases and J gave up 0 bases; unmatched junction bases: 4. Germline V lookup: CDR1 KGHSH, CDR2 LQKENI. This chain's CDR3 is CASSPGQASSGNTIYF. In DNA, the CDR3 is TGTGCCAGCTCACCAGGACAGGCAAGCTCTGGAAACACCATATATTTT.

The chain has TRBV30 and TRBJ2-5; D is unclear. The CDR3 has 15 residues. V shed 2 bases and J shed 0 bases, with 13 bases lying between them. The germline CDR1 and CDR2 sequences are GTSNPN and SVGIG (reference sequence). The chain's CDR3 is CAWSQGPGDQETQYF. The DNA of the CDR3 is TGTGCCTGGAGTCAAGGCCCAGGTGACCAAGAGACCCAGTACTTC.

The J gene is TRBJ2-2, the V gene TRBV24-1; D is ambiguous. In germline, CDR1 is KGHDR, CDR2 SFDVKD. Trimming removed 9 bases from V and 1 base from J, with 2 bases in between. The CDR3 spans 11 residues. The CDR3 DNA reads TGTGCCACCCGGAACACCGGGGAGCTGTTTTTT. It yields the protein CATRNTGELFF.

CDR3 nucleotide sequence: TGCAGCGTCGGTCCGGGACTAGCGGACACAGATACGCAGTATTTT. Translating it yields CSVGPGLADTDTQYF. The gene calls are TRBV29-1 and TRBJ2-3; 11 bases map to TRBD2. Unmatched junction bases numbered 7, after V lost 6 bases and J lost 2 bases. The CDR3 loop spans 15 amino acids. The germline V gene encodes CDR1 SQVTM and CDR2 ANQGSEA.

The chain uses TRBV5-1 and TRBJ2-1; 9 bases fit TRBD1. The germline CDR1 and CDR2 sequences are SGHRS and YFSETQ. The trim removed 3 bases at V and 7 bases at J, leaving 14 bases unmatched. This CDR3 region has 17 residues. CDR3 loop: CASSSGVGTGFRNEQFF. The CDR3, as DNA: TGCGCCAGCAGCTCCGGGGTGGGGACAGGGTTTCGGAATGAGCAGTTCTTC.

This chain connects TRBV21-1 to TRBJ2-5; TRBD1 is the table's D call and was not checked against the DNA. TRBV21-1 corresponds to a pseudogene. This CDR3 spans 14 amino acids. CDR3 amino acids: CASSKEGAQETQYF. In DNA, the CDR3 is TGTGCCAGCAGCAAAGAGGGGGCGCAGGAGACCCAGTACTTC.

DNA of the CDR3: TGTGCCAGCAGTGTAATAAGGGAGAATCAGCCCCAGCATTTT. Translating gives CASSVIRENQPQHF. The genes are TRBV2 and TRBJ1-5; no reliable D call. With 4 bases removed from V and 4 bases from J, the gap between germline ends came to 11 bases. The CDR3 spans 14 residues. Germline lookup yields CDR1 SNHLY and CDR2 FYNNEI.

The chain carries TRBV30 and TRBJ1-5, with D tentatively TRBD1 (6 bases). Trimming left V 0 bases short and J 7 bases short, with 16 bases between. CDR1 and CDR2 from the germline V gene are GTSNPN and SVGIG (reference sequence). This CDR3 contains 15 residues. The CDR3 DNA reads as TGTGCCTGGAGTGTACGTGGCAGGGGTCGGCAGCCCCAGCATTTT. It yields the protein CAWSVRGRGRQPQHF.

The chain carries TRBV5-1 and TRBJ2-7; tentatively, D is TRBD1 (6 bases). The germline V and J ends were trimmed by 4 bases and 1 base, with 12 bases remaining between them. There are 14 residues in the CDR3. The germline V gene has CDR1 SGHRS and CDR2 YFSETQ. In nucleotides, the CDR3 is TGCGCCAGCAGCATCGACAGGTTTTCCTACGAGCAGTACTTC. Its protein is CASSIDRFSYEQYF. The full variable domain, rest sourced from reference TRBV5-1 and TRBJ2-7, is KAGVTQTPRYLIKTRGQQVTLSCSPISGHRSVSWYQQTPGQGLQFLFEYFSETQRNKGNFPGRFSGRQFSNSRSEMNVSTLELGDSALYLCASSIDRFSYEQYFGPGTRLTVT.

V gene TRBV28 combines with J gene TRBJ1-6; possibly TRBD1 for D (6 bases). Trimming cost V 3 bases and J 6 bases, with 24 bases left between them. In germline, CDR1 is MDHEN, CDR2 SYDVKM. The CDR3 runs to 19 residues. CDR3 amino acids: CASSFWVFRGNRINSPLHF. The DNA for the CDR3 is TGTGCCAGCAGTTTTTGGGTCTTCAGGGGTAATCGGATTAATTCACCCCTCCACTTT.

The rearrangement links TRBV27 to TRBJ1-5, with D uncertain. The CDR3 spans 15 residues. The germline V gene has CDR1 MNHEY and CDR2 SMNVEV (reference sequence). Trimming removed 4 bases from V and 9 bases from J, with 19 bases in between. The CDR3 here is CASSSGRGAGLPQHF. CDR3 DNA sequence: TGTGCCAGCAGTTCGGGTCGAGGAGCCGGTCTGCCCCAGCATTTT.

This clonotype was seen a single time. The CDR3 DNA reads as TGCAGCGTTGAATACAGGGGGCTGAGCCCAGATACGCAGTATTTT. Translated, it gives CSVEYRGLSPDTQYF. This chain uses TRBV29-1 with TRBJ2-3, with 9 bases identical to TRBD1. The length of the CDR3 is 15 residues. V shed 2 bases, J shed 4 bases, and the junction held 7 bases outside the gene matches. Per germline, CDR1 SQVTM and CDR2 ANQGSEA.

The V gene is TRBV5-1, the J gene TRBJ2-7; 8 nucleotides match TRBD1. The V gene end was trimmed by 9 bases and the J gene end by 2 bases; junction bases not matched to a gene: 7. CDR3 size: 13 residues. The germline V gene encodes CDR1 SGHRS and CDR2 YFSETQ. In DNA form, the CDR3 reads TGCGCCATCTCCGGGACAGGACCCTACGAGCAGTACTTC. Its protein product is CAISGTGPYEQYF.

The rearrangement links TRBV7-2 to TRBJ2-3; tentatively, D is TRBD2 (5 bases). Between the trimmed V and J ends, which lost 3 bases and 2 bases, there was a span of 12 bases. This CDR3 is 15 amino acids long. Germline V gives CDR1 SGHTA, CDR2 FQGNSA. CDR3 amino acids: CASSFRGGPTDTQYF. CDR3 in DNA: TGTGCCAGCAGCTTTCGCGGAGGCCCCACAGATACGCAGTATTTT.

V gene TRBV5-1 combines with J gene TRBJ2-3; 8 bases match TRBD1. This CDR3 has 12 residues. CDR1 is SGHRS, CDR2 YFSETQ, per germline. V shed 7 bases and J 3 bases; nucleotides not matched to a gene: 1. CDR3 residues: CASRQGTDTQYF. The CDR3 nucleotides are TGCGCCAGCCGACAGGGGACAGATACGCAGTATTTT. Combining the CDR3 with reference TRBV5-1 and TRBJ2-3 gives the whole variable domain KAGVTQTPRYLIKTRGQQVTLSCSPISGHRSVSWYQQTPGQGLQFLFEYFSETQRNKGNFPGRFSGRQFSNSRSEMNVSTLELGDSALYLCASRQGTDTQYFGPGTRLTVL.

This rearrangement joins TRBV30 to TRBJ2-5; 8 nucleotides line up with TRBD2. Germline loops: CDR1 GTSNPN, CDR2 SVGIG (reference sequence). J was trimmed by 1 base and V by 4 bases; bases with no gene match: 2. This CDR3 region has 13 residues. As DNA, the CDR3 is TGTGCCTGGACTAGCGGGCGCCAAGAGACCCAGTACTTC. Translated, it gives CAWTSGRQETQYF. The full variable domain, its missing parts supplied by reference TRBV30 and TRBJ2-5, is SQTIHQWPATLVQPVGSPLSLECTVEGTSNPNLYWYRQAAGRGLQLLFYSVGIGQISSEVPQNLSASRPQDRQFILSSKKLLLSDSGFYLCAWTSGRQETQYFGPGTRLLVL.